The TCR beta chain under discussion was sequenced for a study of blood T cell repertoires in COVID-19 (dated by TCRdb to the early 2020s). Regarding the study in general: The collaborator samples originated in the United States, Italy and Spain and spanned the acute and convalescent phases of COVID-19. Subjects who had been exposed to COVID-19, were actively infected with it, or had recovered from it provided the deeply sampled blood TCRbeta repertoires that made up the dataset. The samples were drawn from the first 160 participants of the ongoing ImmuneRACE study and from over a thousand subjects provided by 6 global collaborators. Where available, HLA class I and class II types were taken from metadata supplied by the sample provider and were not determined by assay-based typing. The sample metadata nearly always contained a de-identified subject ID, COVID-19 status, age in years and sex. The repertoires were released in a freely available public database meant as a resource for research on the immune response to SARS-CoV-2. The material from the prospective study consisted of cDNA or gDNA derived from T cells, B-cell-depleted T cells, or PBMCs.

To note about this clone: Its antigen remains unidentified. Per-base qualities were not stored, and no clone one base away is much larger.

TCRbeta CDR3 regions were amplified from genomic DNA by means of the immunoSEQ Assay, a bias-controlled multiplex PCR. In the paper's pipeline: The number of nucleated cells in each sample was estimated by amplification of reference gene primers within the assay. To quantify the absolute abundance of each unique TCRbeta CDR3 rearrangement, sequence reads were collapsed and filtered. For each sample, productive Simpson clonality was calculated by taking the square root of Simpson's diversity index across productive rearrangements. This is the immuneACCESS table as TCRdb keeps it, with only in-frame sequences that have V and J called. A part of the clones is gone; compared with another copy, unresolved V genes explain less than half, and the rest is unexplained. The V and J calls and clone size come from that table; D and trimming were worked out from the DNA. For this sample the table gives about 290,000 clones, of which around 90% were detected only once. 1.7% of the sample belongs to the ten largest clones.

The full study reports these points: The amount of clinical and demographic metadata varied by source and participant and was provided uncurated.

In the prospective study, participants were about 18 to 90 years old, resided in around 25 geographic areas of the United States, and were enrolled through a virtual design. Cohort assignment in the prospective study relied on participant-reported clinical history from a screening survey and a study questionnaire. Recovered participants in ImmuneRACE Cohort 3 were defined as having two consecutive negative NP/OP PCR tests, clearance from a healthcare professional, or resolution of symptoms. In the prospective study, whole blood, serum and a nasopharyngeal or oropharyngeal swab were collected from each participant by mobile phlebotomists. Additional blood draws and questionnaires over an approximately two-month period could optionally be provided by prospective study participants. Before DNA extraction, prospective study blood samples were shipped either frozen or at room temperature. V is clipped by 3 bases and J by 6 bases, and the sequence between their germline boundaries is 21 bases long. CDR1 and CDR2 are drawn from the germline V gene: KGHSH, LQKENI. The CDR3, cysteine through phenylalanine, is 16 amino acids long. Just CDR3 DNA is preserved here, 48 bases in frame from base 1.

The receptor's source is a middle-aged woman who had recovered from COVID-19. The rearranged segments are TRBV18 and TRBJ2-7; a tentative D call is TRBD1 (7 bases match). Sequences were obtained from PBMCs or T cells enriched from blood (not recorded which). The CDR3: CASSPAAAAGGREQYF. The bases read TGTGCCAGCTCACCGGCGGCTGCGGCAGGGGGGCGCGAGCAGTACTTC.